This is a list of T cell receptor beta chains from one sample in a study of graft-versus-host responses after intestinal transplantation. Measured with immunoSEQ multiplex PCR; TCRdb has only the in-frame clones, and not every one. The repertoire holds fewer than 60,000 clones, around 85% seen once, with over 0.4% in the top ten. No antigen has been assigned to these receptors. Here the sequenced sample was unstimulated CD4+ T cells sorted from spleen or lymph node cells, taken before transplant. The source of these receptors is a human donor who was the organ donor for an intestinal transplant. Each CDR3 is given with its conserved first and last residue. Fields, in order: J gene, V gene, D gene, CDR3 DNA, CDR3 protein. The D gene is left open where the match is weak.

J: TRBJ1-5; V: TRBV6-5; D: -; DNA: TGTGCCAGCAGGGTAGGGACTTATAGCAATCAGCCCCAGCATTTT; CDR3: CASRVGTYSNQPQHF
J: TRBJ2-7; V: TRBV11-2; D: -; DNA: TGTGCCAGCAGCACCGGGACACACTACGAGCAGTACTTC; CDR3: CASSTGTHYEQYF
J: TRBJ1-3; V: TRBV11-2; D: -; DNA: TGTGCCAGCAGCGGACGGATCTCTGGAAACACCATATATTTT; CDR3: CASSGRISGNTIYF
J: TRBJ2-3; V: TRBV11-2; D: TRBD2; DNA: TGTGCCAGCAGCCTCCTAGCGGCGGGGGGCCCAGATACGCAGTATTTT; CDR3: CASSLLAAGGPDTQYF
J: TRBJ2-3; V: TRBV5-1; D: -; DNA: TGCGCCAGCAGCCCTCCCAGGGGGGGAGGCACAGATACGCAGTATTTT; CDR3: CASSPPRGGGTDTQYF
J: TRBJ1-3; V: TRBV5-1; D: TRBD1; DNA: TGCGCCAGCGGGACAGGGGGAACTGGAAACACCATATATTTT; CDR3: CASGTGGTGNTIYF
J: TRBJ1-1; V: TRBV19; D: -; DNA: TGTGCCAGTAGTATAGTTCAGGGGCTGAACACTGAAGCTTTCTTT; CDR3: CASSIVQGLNTEAFF
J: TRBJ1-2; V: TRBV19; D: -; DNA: TGTGCCAGTAGTGCCCAGGGTGTAGGCTATGGCTACACCTTC; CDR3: CASSAQGVGYGYTF
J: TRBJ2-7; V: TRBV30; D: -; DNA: TGTGCCTGGGAAGTGGGCTCCTACGAGCAGTACTTC; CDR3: CAWEVGSYEQYF
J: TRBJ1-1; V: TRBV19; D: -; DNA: TGTGCCAGTAGTATGTACGGGAGATCCACTGAAGCTTTCTTT; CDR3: CASSMYGRSTEAFF